This T cell receptor (beta chain) is drawn from a study of cytomegalovirus exposure and HLA in healthy donors. Study-level points and caveats: Reported performance of the classifier showed diagnosis of cytomegalovirus status with high specificity and sensitivity. The study recorded some 160 TCR beta chains that were cytomegalovirus-associated.

Germline values: CDR1 SGHDT, CDR2 YYEEEE. This CDR3 contains 16 residues. V lost 4 bases to trimming and J lost 4 bases, with 15 bases between them. The data were produced by immunoSEQ multiplex PCR, yet TCRdb's version contains in-frame clones alone and is incomplete. The table has more than 110,000 clones, 84% seen once. This clone appeared a few times. The antigen remains undetermined. This chain uses TRBV5-6 with TRBJ1-6, with D possibly matching TRBD1 (5 bases). Sequenced material: PBMCs. The origin of this receptor is a woman between 25 and 40 years old in good health and CMV-seronegative. CDR3 residues: CASSGSVRDYNSPLHF. The CDR3 nucleotides are TGTGCCAGCAGCGGATCGGTCAGGGATTATAATTCACCCCTCCACTTT.